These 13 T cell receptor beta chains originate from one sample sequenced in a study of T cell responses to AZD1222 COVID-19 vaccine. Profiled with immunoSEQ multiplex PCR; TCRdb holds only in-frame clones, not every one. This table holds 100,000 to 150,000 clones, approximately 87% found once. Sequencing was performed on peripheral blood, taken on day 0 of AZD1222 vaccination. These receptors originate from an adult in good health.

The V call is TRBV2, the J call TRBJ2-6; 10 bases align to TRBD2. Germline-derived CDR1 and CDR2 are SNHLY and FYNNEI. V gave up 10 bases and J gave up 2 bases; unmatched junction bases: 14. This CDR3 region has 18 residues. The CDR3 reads CAISPGGTSVPGANVLTF. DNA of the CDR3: TGTGCCATTTCTCCTGGGGGGACTAGCGTCCCTGGGGCCAACGTCCTGACTTTC.

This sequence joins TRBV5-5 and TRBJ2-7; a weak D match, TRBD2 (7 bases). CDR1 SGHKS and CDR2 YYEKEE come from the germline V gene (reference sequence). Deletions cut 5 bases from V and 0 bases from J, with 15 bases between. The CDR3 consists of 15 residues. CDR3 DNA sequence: TGTGCCAGCAGGTTCCGGGGGGCCTACTCCTACGAGCAGTACTTC. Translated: CASRFRGAYSYEQYF.

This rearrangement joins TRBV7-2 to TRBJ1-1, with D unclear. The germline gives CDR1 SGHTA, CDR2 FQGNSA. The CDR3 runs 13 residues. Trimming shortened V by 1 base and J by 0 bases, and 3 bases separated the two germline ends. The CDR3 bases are TGTGCCAGCAGCTTAGTTGTGAACACTGAAGCTTTCTTT. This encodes CASSLVVNTEAFF. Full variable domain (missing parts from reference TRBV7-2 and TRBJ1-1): GAGVSQSPSNKVTEKGKDVELRCDPISGHTALYWYRQSLGQGLEFLIYFQGNSAPDKSGLPSDRFSAERTGGSVSTLTIQRTQQEDSAVYLCASSLVVNTEAFFGQGTRLTVV.

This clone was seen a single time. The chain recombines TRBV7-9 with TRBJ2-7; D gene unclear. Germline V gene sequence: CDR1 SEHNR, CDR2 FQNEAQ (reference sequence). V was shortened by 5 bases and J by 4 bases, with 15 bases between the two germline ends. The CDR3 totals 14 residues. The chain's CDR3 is CASSERTVKYEQYF. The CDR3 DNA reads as TGTGCCAGCAGCGAACGTACAGTCAAGTACGAGCAGTACTTC.

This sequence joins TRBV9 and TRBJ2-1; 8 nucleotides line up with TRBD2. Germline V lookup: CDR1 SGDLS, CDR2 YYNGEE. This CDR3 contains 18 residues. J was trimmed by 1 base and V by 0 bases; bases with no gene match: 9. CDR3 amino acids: CASSVVVEPGGSYNEQFF. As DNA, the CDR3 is TGTGCCAGCAGCGTAGTAGTGGAGCCGGGAGGGTCCTACAATGAGCAGTTCTTC.

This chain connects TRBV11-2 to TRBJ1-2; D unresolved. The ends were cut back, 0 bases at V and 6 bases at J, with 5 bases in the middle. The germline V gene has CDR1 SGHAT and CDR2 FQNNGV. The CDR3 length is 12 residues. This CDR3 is CASSLDGDGYTF. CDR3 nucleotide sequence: TGTGCCAGCAGCTTAGATGGGGATGGCTACACCTTC.

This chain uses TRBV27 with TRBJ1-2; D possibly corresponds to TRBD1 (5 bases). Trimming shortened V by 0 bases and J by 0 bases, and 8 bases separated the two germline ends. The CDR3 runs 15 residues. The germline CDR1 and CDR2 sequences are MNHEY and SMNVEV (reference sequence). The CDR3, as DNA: TGTGCCAGCAGTTTATCCCAGGGAACTAACTATGGCTACACCTTC. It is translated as CASSLSQGTNYGYTF.

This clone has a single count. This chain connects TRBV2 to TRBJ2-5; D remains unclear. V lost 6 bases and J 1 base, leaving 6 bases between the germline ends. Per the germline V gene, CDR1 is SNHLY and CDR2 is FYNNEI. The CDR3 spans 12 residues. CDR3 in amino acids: CASSVLQETQYF. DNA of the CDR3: TGTGCCAGCAGCGTACTCCAAGAGACCCAGTACTTC.

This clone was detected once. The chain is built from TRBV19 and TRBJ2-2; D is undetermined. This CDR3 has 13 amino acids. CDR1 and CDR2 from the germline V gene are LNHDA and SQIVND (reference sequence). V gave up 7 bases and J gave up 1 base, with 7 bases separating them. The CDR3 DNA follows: TGTGCCAGTATCTCAGAGAACACCGGGGAGCTGTTTTTT. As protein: CASISENTGELFF.

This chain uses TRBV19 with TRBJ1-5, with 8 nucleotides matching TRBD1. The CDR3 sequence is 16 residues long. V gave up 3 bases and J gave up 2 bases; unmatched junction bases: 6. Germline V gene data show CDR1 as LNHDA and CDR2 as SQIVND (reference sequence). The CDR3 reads CASSMWQGAGNQPQHF. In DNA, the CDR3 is TGTGCCAGTAGTATGTGGCAGGGGGCAGGCAATCAGCCCCAGCATTTT.

The CDR3 nucleotides read TGCGCCAGCAGCTCTGGCGACCGCGCCGGAAACATTCAGTACTTC. Protein product: CASSSGDRAGNIQYF. The chain employs TRBV5-1 and TRBJ2-4; no clear D. Trimming left V 3 bases short and J 6 bases short, with 16 bases between. The CDR3 contains 15 residues. Germline V lookup: CDR1 SGHRS, CDR2 YFSETQ.

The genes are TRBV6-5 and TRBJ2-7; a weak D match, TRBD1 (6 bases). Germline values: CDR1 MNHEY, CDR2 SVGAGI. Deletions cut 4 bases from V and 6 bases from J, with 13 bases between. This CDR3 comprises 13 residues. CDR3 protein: CASSWGSGAEQYF. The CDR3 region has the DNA TGTGCCAGCAGTTGGGGGTCAGGGGCCGAGCAGTACTTC.

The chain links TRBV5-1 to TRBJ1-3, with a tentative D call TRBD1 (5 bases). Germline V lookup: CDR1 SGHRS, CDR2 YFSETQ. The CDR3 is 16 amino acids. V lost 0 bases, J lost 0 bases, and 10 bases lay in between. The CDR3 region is CASSLEGLLSGNTIYF. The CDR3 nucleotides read TGCGCCAGCAGCTTGGAGGGACTGCTCTCTGGAAACACCATATATTTT. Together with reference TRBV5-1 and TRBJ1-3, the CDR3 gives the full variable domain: KAGVTQTPRYLIKTRGQQVTLSCSPISGHRSVSWYQQTPGQGLQFLFEYFSETQRNKGNFPGRFSGRQFSNSRSEMNVSTLELGDSALYLCASSLEGLLSGNTIYFGEGSWLTVV.